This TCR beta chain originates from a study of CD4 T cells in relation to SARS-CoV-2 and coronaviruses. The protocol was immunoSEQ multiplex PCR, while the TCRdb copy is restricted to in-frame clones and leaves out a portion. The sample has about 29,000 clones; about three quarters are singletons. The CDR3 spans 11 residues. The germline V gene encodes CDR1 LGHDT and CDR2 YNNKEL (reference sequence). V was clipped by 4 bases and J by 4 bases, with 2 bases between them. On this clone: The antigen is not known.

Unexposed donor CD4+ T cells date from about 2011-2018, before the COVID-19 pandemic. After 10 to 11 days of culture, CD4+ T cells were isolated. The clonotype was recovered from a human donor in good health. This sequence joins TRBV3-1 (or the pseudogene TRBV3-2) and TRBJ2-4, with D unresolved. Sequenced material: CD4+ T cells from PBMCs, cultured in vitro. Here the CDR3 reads CASSRKNIQYF. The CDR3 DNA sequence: TGTGCCAGCAGCCGAAAAAACATTCAGTACTTC.